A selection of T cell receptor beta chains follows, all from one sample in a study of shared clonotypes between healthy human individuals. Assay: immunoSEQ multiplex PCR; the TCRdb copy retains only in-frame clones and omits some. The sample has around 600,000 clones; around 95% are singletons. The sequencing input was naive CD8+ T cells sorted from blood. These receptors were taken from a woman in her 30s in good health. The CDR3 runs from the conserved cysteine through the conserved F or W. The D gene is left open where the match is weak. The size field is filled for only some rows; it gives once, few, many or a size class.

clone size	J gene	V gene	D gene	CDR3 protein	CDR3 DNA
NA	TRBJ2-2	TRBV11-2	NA	CASSPYQTGELFF	TGTGCCAGCAGCCCCTACCAAACCGGGGAGCTGTTTTTT
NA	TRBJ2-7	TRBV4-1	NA	CASSLRGGGAHEQYF	TGCGCCAGCAGCCTTCGGGGAGGGGGAGCCCACGAGCAGTACTTC
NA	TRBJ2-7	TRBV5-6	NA	CASSPGDSTYEQYF	TGTGCCAGCAGCCCGGGGGACAGTACCTACGAGCAGTACTTC
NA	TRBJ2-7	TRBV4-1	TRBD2	CASSALAGSYEQYF	TGCGCCAGCAGCGCGCTAGCGGGTTCCTACGAGCAGTACTTC
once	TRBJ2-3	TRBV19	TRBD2	CASSTRSLTSGSGTDTQYF	TGTGCCAGTAGTACCCGATCCCTTACTAGCGGGAGTGGCACAGATACGCAGTATTTT
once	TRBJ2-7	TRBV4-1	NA	CASSDPISYEQYF	TGCGCCAGCAGCGACCCGATCAGCTACGAGCAGTACTTC
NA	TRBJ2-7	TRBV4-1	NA	CASSSQVTTTYEQYF	TGCGCCAGCAGCTCCCAGGTTACTACGACCTACGAGCAGTACTTC
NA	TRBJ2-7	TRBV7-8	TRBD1	CASSTRQGAYEQYF	TGTGCCAGCAGCACCCGACAGGGGGCCTACGAGCAGTACTTC
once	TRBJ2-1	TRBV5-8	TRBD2	CASSLKREGSNEQFF	TGTGCCAGCAGCTTGAAACGGGAGGGGAGCAATGAGCAGTTCTTC
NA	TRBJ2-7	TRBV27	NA	CASSYYEQYF	TGTGCCAGCAGTTACTACGAGCAGTACTTC
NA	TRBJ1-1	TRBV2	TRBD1	CASSGWTGNTEAFF	TGTGCCAGCAGTGGTTGGACAGGGAACACTGAAGCTTTCTTT
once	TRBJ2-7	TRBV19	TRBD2	CASSMGEGYEQYF	TGTGCCAGTAGTATGGGGGAGGGCTACGAGCAGTACTTC
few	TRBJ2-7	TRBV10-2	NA	CASSESGGLKGEQYF	TGCGCCAGCAGTGAGTCGGGGGGTCTAAAGGGCGAGCAGTACTTC
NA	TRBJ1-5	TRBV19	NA	CASSIDRNSNQPQHF	TGTGCCAGTAGTATAGACAGAAATAGCAATCAGCCCCAGCATTTT
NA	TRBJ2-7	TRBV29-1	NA	CSVEGRPYEQYF	TGCAGCGTTGAAGGTCGCCCGTACGAGCAGTACTTC
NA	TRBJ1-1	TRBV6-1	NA	CASSVTGTGNTEAFF	TGTGCCAGCAGTGTAACAGGGACCGGGAACACTGAAGCTTTCTTT
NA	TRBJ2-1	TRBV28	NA	CASREMDNWIEQFF	TGTGCCAGCAGGGAGATGGACAATTGGATTGAGCAGTTCTTC
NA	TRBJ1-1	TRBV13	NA	CASSLLTQGNAEAFF	TGTGCCAGCAGCCTACTAACACAGGGAAACGCTGAAGCTTTCTTT
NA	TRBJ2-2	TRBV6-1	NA	CASITNTGELFF	TGTGCCAGCATTACGAACACCGGGGAGCTGTTTTTT
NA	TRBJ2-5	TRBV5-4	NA	CASSLAVTTRYQETQYF	TGTGCCAGCAGCTTGGCCGTGACTACCAGGTACCAAGAGACCCAGTACTTC
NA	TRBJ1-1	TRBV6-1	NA	CASYRTGANTEAFF	TGTGCCAGTTACCGGACCGGAGCGAACACTGAAGCTTTCTTT
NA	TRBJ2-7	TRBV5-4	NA	CASSSTHEQYF	TGTGCCAGCAGCTCGACCCACGAGCAGTACTTC
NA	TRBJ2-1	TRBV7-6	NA	CASSPTRGLNNEQFF	TGTGCCAGCAGCCCTACGAGGGGTCTAAACAATGAGCAGTTCTTC
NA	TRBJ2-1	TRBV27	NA	CASSLYSYNEQFF	TGTGCCAGCAGTTTGTACTCCTACAATGAGCAGTTCTTC
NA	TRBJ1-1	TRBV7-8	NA	CASSSTRTADTEAFF	TGTGCCAGCAGCTCCACCCGGACAGCGGACACTGAAGCTTTCTTT
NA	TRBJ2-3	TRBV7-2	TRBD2	CASSLEGLGTSGREDTQYF	TGTGCCAGCAGCTTGGAAGGTCTAGGGACTAGCGGGAGGGAAGATACGCAGTATTTT
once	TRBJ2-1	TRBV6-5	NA	CASSTTSTYEQFF	TGTGCCAGCAGTACAACTAGTACCTATGAGCAGTTCTTC
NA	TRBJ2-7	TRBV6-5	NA	CASSSAGWSYEQYF	TGTGCCAGCAGTTCTGCAGGGTGGTCCTACGAGCAGTACTTC
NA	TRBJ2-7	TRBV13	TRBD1	CASNMDRNPYEQYF	TGTGCCAGCAATATGGACAGGAACCCCTACGAGCAGTACTTC
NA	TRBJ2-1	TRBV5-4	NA	CASSFSKREQFF	TGTGCCAGCAGCTTTAGCAAGAGGGAGCAGTTCTTC
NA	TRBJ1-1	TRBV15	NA	CATRLGGEAFF	TGTGCCACCCGTTTGGGGGGGGAAGCTTTCTTT
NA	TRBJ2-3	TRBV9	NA	CASSDSGAPTDTQYF	TGTGCCAGCAGCGATTCCGGGGCCCCCACAGATACGCAGTATTTT
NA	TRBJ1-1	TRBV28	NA	CASSTGTEAFF	TGTGCCAGCAGTACCGGCACTGAAGCTTTCTTT
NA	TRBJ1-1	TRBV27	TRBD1	CASSFGTGGPAFF	TGTGCCAGCAGTTTCGGGACAGGGGGCCCAGCTTTCTTT
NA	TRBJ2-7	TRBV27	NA	CASRPAGSGAYEQYF	TGTGCCAGCAGGCCCGCGGGGTCAGGCGCCTACGAGCAGTACTTC
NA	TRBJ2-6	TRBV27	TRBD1	CASSLIRGPSGANVLTF	TGTGCCAGCAGCCTTATTAGGGGGCCCTCTGGGGCCAACGTCCTGACTTTC
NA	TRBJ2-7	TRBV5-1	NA	CASSFGARQPSYEQYF	TGCGCCAGCAGCTTTGGGGCACGACAGCCGAGCTACGAGCAGTACTTC
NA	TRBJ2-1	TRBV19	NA	CASSIPGHSPFF	TGTGCCAGTAGTATACCCGGACATAGCCCGTTCTTC
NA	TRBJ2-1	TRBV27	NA	CASSPGQYNEQFF	TGTGCCAGCAGTCCGGGACAATACAATGAGCAGTTCTTC
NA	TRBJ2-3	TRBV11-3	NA	CASSLGDNTQYF	TGTGCCAGCAGCTTAGGGGACAATACGCAGTATTTT
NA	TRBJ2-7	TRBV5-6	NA	CASSLETADPYEQYF	TGTGCCAGCAGCTTGGAAACGGCGGATCCCTACGAGCAGTACTTC